This TCR beta chain came from a study of cytomegalovirus exposure and HLA in healthy donors. General study points: For most TCR sequences rarity was the rule, although some public TCRs occurred in many donors. Further analysis was carried out later, and it showed several of the most significant clusters appearing linked to common viral pathogens.

This CDR3 comprises 11 residues. The junction had 6 bases not matched to a gene; V was cut back by 9 bases and J by 8 bases. Per germline, CDR1 MNHEY and CDR2 SMNVEV (reference sequence). As to this clone: The antigen remains undetermined.

Both 60 Vbeta primers and 13 Jbeta primers went into the PCR. The repertoire was sequenced with immunoSEQ multiplex PCR; TCRdb's copy has only in-frame clones and lacks some. The sample table sets out 90,000 to 130,000 clones. Sample: PBMCs. The genes are TRBV27 and TRBJ1-2, with TRBD1 identical over 7 bases. This TCR derives from a man between 25 and 39 years old in good health and CMV-seronegative. Here the CDR3 DNA reads TGTGCCAGTCATTACAGGGGAGGCTACACCTTC. It is translated as CASHYRGGYTF.